This T cell receptor beta chain originates from a study of blood T cell repertoires in COVID-19. Study-level information: COVID-19 samples, acute and convalescent, were from the United States, Italy and Spain. Sources were T cells, B-cell-depleted T cells, or PBMCs; the material itself was cDNA or gDNA.

Methods used by the authors: Amplification of reference gene primers provided the estimated nucleated cell counts. Method: immunoSEQ multiplex PCR; TCRdb's copy keeps in-frame clones and lacks some. V, J and clone size are those of that table, while D and trimming were read from the DNA. The data contain some 170,000 clones, approximately 90% of them singletons. This clone was seen a handful of times. CDR3 length equals 15 residues. The germline CDR1 and CDR2 sequences are MNHEY and SVGAGI. Trimming cost V 7 bases and J 7 bases; bases outside gene matches: 10. The chain recombines TRBV6-5 with TRBJ1-6; TRBD1 aligns across 7 bases. The clonotype was recovered from a woman between 50 and 59 years old with acute or convalescent COVID-19. The material sequenced was peripheral blood. The CDR3 coding sequence is TGTGCCAGCACCAGAACAGGGGCTTCCAATTCACCCCTCCACTTT. Amino acids: CASTRTGASNSPLHF.